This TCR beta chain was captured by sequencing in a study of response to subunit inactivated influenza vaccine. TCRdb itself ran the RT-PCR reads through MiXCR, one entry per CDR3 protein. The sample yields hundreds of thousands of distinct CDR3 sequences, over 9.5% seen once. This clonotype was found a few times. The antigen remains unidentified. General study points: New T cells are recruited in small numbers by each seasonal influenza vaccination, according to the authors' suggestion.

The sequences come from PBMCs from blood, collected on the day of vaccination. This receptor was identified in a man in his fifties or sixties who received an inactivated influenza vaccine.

The CDR3 is CASRVQGSETQYF. In nucleotides, the CDR3 is TGTGCCAGCAGGGTACAGGGCTCGGAGACCCAGTACTTC. The chain links TRBV2 to TRBJ2-5, with D perhaps matching TRBD1 (6 bases). The V end was cut by 6 bases, the J end by 5 bases, with 13 bases between. Germline lookup yields CDR1 SNHLY and CDR2 FYNNEI. The CDR3 contains 13 residues.